What follows are 18 T cell receptor beta chains derived from one specimen sequenced in a study of cytomegalovirus exposure and HLA in healthy donors. The PCR was carried out with 60 Vbeta primers and 13 Jbeta primers. Sequenced by immunoSEQ multiplex PCR; TCRdb stores in-frame clones only, minus some. The sample lists 150,000 to 200,000 clones; around 83% were seen once. Material: PBMCs. The source is a woman in her thirties or forties in good health and CMV-seronegative.

This clone was observed once. The rearrangement uses TRBV15 and TRBJ2-6, with D unresolved. CDR1 LNHNV and CDR2 YYDKDF come from the germline V gene (reference sequence). The CDR3 totals 16 residues. V was cut by 5 bases and J by 0 bases, with 11 bases left in between. The CDR3: CATSHGPPSGANVLTF. The CDR3 DNA reads TGTGCCACCAGCCATGGCCCCCCCTCTGGGGCCAACGTCCTGACTTTC.

The J gene is TRBJ2-4, the V gene TRBV27, with TRBD2 matching over 8 bases. This CDR3 region has 14 residues. The V segment lost 6 bases and the J segment 8 bases; nucleotides outside the gene matches: 9. The germline V gene has CDR1 MNHEY and CDR2 SMNVEV (reference sequence). The CDR3 loop is CASSPSGSRHIQYF. CDR3 bases: TGTGCCAGCAGCCCGAGCGGGAGTAGACACATTCAGTACTTC.

This clone has just one count. The chain employs TRBV12-5 and TRBJ2-5; tentatively, D is TRBD1 (5 bases). This CDR3 has 13 amino acids. Germline loops: CDR1 LGHNT, CDR2 FRNRAP. Trimming removed 2 bases at V and 1 base at J, with 5 bases between. The CDR3 nucleotides read TGTGCTAGTGGTTTGACAGGCCAAGAGACCCAGTACTTC. Protein product: CASGLTGQETQYF.

The chain has TRBV7-9 and TRBJ2-3; 9 bases match TRBD2. The junction had 6 bases not matched to a gene; V was cut back by 5 bases and J by 0 bases. There are 16 residues in the CDR3. The V gene's germline CDR1 is SEHNR and CDR2 FQNEAQ (reference sequence). The CDR3 nucleotides are TGTGCCAGCAGCATCCTAGCGGGGAGTAGCACAGATACGCAGTATTTT. It codes for CASSILAGSSTDTQYF.

The CDR3 bases are TGTGCCAGCAGCTCCACCTTAGCGGGAGGGCCGGATGAGCAGTTCTTC. Its translation: CASSSTLAGGPDEQFF. The chain is built from TRBV5-4 and TRBJ2-1, with 11 bases fitting TRBD2. CDR1 is SGHNT and CDR2 is YYREEE in the germline V gene (reference sequence). The CDR3 is 16 residues long. V lost 3 bases, J lost 8 bases, and 10 bases stayed unmatched.

This chain connects TRBV10-3 to TRBJ2-3, with 10 bases identical to TRBD1. The germline V gene encodes CDR1 ENHRY and CDR2 SYGVKD. Unmatched junction bases numbered 16, after V lost 4 bases and J lost 6 bases. The CDR3 has 18 residues. CDR3: CAISARDRGLAQMDTQYF. The CDR3 coding sequence is TGTGCCATCAGTGCTCGGGACAGGGGCCTTGCTCAGATGGATACGCAGTATTTT.

On this clone itself: One end of the junction does not line up with germline, which may come from a read error. The chain uses TRBV4-3 and TRBJ2-1; D may be TRBD2 (5 bases). CDR3 length equals 16 residues. Germline CDR1 reads LGHNA; CDR2 reads YSLEER. The CDR3 DNA is TGCGCCAGCAGCCAAGATCTGGAGGACTCCTACGATGAGCAGTTCTTC. It codes for CASSQDLEDSYDEQFF.

J is TRBJ1-5 and V is TRBV7-9; TRBD1 is a possible D gene (6 bases). Germline loops: CDR1 SEHNR, CDR2 FQNEAQ (reference sequence). CDR3 length: 14 amino acids. V was clipped by 3 bases and J by 5 bases, with 11 bases between them. The CDR3 here is CASSFMGADQPQHF. The DNA of the CDR3 is TGTGCCAGCAGCTTTATGGGGGCTGATCAGCCCCAGCATTTT.

This chain uses TRBV5-6 with TRBJ2-7; a weak D match, TRBD1 (5 bases). Germline CDR1 SGHDT, CDR2 YYEEEE. V was cut by 3 bases and J by 6 bases, with 13 bases left in between. CDR3 size: 13 residues. CDR3 DNA sequence: TGTGCCAGCAGCTGGGCGGCACAGGCCGAGCAGTACTTC. This encodes CASSWAAQAEQYF.

V is TRBV5-5 and J is TRBJ2-3; the match to TRBD1 covers 8 bases. This CDR3 spans 14 amino acids. Looked up from germline, CDR1 is SGHKS and CDR2 is YYEKEE (reference sequence). The V and J ends lost 4 bases and 1 base, in that order; junction bases with no gene match: 2. CDR3 residues: CASSQQGGTDTQYF. The CDR3, as DNA: TGTGCCAGCAGCCAACAGGGGGGCACAGATACGCAGTATTTT.

This clone was recorded a few times. The rearrangement joins TRBV19 to TRBJ1-3, with D perhaps TRBD1 (5 bases). In germline, CDR1 is LNHDA, CDR2 SQIVND (reference sequence). This CDR3 has 15 amino acids. Trimming cost V 1 base and J 7 bases, with 14 bases left between them. CDR3: CASSIGGTPRNTIYF. CDR3 coding DNA: TGTGCCAGTAGTATAGGGGGGACTCCTCGGAACACCATATATTTT.

This chain uses TRBV28 with TRBJ2-1; no clear D gene. Trimming stripped 5 bases from V and 2 bases from J, with 16 bases between. Germline assignment: CDR1 MDHEN and CDR2 SYDVKM. The CDR3 spans 16 residues. Here the CDR3 DNA reads TGTGCCAGCAGTGGCACTCGGGTCGAGACCTACAATGAGCAGTTCTTC. This codes for CASSGTRVETYNEQFF.

V is TRBV11-3 and J is TRBJ1-3; D possibly corresponds to TRBD1 (6 bases). Trimming cost V 4 bases and J 0 bases, with 13 bases left between them. Germline CDR1 and CDR2: SGHNT and YENEEA. The CDR3 consists of 16 residues. The CDR3 here is CASSYGTWSSGNTIYF. In nucleotides, the CDR3 is TGTGCCAGCAGCTACGGGACATGGAGCTCTGGAAACACCATATATTTT.

The V gene is TRBV28, the J gene TRBJ1-1; D is perhaps TRBD1 (6 bases). The V gene's germline CDR1 is MDHEN and CDR2 SYDVKM. The CDR3 covers 18 residues. V lost 4 bases to trimming and J lost 11 bases, with 32 bases between them. CDR3 DNA: TGTGCCAGCAGTTCAGCTGGGGTTGGGCAGGGGATGGGGGTGGGTGCTTTCTTT. It yields the protein CASSSAGVGQGMGVGAFF.

The chain is built from TRBV5-1 and TRBJ2-5; D gene unclear. V shed 4 bases and J shed 4 bases, with 11 bases lying between them. This CDR3 contains 13 residues. Germline V CDR1 and CDR2: SGHRS, YFSETQ. The CDR3, as DNA: TGCGCCAGCAGCGACACGGTGGGAGAGACCCAGTACTTC. It specifies CASSDTVGETQYF.

The chain has TRBV10-3 and TRBJ1-1; TRBD1 is a possible D gene (6 bases). Germline V lookup: CDR1 ENHRY, CDR2 SYGVKD. Trimming removed 6 bases at V and 0 bases at J, with 11 bases between. The CDR3 runs to 14 residues. DNA for the CDR3: TGTGCCATCAGGCACAGGGCCATGAACACTGAAGCTTTCTTT. Translating it yields CAIRHRAMNTEAFF.

V usage is TRBV11-1 and J usage is TRBJ2-7; 12 bases map to TRBD1. V shed 1 base and J 7 bases; nucleotides not matched to a gene: 8. The length of the CDR3 is 16 residues. The germline V gene has CDR1 SGHAT and CDR2 FQDESV (reference sequence). In DNA form, the CDR3 reads TGTGCCAGCAGCTTAGTGTTGGGACAGGGGGCTGGTGAGCAGTACGTC. This encodes CASSLVLGQGAGEQYV.

This chain connects TRBV6-6 to TRBJ1-2, with 7 bases identical to TRBD1. There are 13 residues in the CDR3. CDR1 is MNHNY, CDR2 SVGAGI, per germline (reference sequence). Losses at the gene ends were 6 bases for V and 6 bases for J; bases not matched to a gene: 7. The CDR3, as DNA: TGTGCCAGCAGCCTAACAGGGGCCGATGGCTACACCTTC. Amino acid sequence: CASSLTGADGYTF.